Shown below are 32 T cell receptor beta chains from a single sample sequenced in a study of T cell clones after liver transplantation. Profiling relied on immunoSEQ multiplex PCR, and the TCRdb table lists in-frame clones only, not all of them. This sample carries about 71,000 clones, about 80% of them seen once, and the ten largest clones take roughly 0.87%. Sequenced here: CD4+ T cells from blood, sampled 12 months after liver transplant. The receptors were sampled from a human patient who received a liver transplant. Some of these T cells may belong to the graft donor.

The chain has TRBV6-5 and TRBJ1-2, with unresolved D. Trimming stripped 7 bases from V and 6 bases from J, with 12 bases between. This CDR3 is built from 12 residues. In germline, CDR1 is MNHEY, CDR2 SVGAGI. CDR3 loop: CASKGSSDGYTF. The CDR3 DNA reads TGTGCCAGCAAGGGTTCCAGCGATGGCTACACCTTC.

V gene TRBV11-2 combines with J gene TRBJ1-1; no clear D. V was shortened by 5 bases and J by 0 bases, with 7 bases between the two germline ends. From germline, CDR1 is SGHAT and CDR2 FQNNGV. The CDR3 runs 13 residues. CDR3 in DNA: TGTGCCAGCAGCGCCCAGCTGAACACTGAAGCTTTCTTT. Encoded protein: CASSAQLNTEAFF.

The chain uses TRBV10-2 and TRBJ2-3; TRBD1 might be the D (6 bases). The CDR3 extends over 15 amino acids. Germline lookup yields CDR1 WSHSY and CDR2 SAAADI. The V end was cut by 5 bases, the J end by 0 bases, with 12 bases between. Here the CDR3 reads CASSQQGSSTDTQYF. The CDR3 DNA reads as TGCGCCAGCAGTCAACAGGGATCTAGCACAGATACGCAGTATTTT.

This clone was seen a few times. Here the CDR3 DNA reads TGTGCCAGCGGGAGAGGGGGACGGTTGTCCTACGAGCAGTACTTC. Translation gives CASGRGGRLSYEQYF. The chain uses TRBV25-1 and TRBJ2-7; perhaps TRBD1 as D (6 bases). The V end was cut by 8 bases, the J end by 1 base, with 18 bases between. Germline assignment: CDR1 MGHDK and CDR2 SYGVNS. The CDR3 sequence is 15 residues long.

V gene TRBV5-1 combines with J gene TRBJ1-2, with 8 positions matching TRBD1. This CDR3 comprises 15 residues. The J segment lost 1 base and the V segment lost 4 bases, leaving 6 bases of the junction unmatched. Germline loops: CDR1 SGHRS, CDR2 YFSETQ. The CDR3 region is CASSGGTGGNYGYTF. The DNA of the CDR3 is TGCGCCAGCAGCGGGGGGACAGGAGGTAACTATGGCTACACCTTC. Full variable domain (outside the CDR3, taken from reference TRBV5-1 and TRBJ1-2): KAGVTQTPRYLIKTRGQQVTLSCSPISGHRSVSWYQQTPGQGLQFLFEYFSETQRNKGNFPGRFSGRQFSNSRSEMNVSTLELGDSALYLCASSGGTGGNYGYTFGSGTRLTVV.

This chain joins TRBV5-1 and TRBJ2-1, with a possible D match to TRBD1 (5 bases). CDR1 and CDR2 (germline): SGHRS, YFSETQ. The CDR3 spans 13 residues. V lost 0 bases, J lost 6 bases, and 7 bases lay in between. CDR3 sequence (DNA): TGCGCCAGCAGCTTGGGTAGGGGCAATGAGCAGTTCTTC. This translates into CASSLGRGNEQFF.

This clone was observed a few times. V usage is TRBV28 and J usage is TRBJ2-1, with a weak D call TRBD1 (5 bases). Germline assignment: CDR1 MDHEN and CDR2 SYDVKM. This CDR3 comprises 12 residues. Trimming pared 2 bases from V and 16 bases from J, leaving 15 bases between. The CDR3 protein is CASSLRGASFFF. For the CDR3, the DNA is TGTGCCAGCAGTTTAAGGGGTGCCTCTTTTTTCTTC.

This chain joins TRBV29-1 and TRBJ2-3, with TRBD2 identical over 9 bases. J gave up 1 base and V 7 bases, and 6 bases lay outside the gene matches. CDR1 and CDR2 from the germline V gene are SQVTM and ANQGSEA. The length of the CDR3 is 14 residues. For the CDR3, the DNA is TGCAGCGAGAAACGGACTAGCGGCACAGATACGCAGTATTTT. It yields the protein CSEKRTSGTDTQYF.

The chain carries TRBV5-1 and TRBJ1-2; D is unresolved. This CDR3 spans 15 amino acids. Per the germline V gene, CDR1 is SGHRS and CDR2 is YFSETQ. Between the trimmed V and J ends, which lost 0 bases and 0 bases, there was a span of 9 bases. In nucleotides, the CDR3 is TGCGCCAGCAGCTTGGGGCCGGGATCTAACTATGGCTACACCTTC. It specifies CASSLGPGSNYGYTF.

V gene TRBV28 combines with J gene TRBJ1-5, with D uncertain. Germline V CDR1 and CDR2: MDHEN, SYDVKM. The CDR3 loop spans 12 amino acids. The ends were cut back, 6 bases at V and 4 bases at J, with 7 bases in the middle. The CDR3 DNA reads TGTGCCAGCAGGACACCGAATCAGCCCCAGCATTTT. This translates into CASRTPNQPQHF. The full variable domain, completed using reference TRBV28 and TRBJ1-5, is DVKVTQSSRYLVKRTGEKVFLECVQDMDHENMFWYRQDPGLGLRLIYFSYDVKMKEKGDIPEGYSVSREKKERFSLILESASTNQTSMYLCASRTPNQPQHFGDGTRLSIL.

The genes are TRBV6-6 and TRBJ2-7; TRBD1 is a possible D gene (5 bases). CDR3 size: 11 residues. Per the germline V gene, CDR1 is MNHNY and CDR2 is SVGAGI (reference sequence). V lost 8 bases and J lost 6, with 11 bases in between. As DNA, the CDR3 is TGTGCCAGCCTTAAAGGGGTCGAGCAGTACTTC. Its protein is CASLKGVEQYF.

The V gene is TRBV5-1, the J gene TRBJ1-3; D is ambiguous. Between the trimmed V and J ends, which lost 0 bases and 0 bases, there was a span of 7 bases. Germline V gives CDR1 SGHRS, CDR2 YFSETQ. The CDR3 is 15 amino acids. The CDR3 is CASSLGGTSGNTIYF. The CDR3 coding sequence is TGCGCCAGCAGCTTGGGAGGTACCTCTGGAAACACCATATATTTT.

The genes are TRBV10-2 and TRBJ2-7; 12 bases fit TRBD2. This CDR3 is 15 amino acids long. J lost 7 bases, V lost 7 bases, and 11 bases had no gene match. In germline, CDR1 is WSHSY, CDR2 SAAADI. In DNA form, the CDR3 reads TGCGCCAGCACGTCGCTAGCGGGAGGGCCTGTAGAGCAGTACTTC. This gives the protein CASTSLAGGPVEQYF.

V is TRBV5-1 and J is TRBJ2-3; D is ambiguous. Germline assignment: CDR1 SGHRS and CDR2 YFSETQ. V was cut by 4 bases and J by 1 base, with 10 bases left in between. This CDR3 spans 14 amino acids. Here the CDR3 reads CASSLPRGTDTQYF. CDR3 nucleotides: TGCGCCAGCAGCCTCCCTCGGGGCACAGATACGCAGTATTTT.

CDR3 DNA: TGTGCCAGCAGCTCCCTTCAAGTCTCCTTCTTGCGAGTGAACACTGAAGCTTTCTTT. It yields the protein CASSSLQVSFLRVNTEAFF. V is TRBV5-4 and J is TRBJ1-1; D uncertain. The CDR3 sequence is 19 residues long. The V and J ends lost 3 bases and 0 bases respectively, with 24 bases between them. Germline CDR1 SGHNT, CDR2 YYREEE (reference sequence).

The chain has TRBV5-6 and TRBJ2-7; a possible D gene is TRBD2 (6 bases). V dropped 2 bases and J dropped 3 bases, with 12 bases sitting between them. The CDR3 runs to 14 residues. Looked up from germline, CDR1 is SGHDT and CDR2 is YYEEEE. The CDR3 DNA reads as TGTGCCAGCAGCTTCGGGGGAACCCACTACGAGCAGTACTTC. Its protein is CASSFGGTHYEQYF.

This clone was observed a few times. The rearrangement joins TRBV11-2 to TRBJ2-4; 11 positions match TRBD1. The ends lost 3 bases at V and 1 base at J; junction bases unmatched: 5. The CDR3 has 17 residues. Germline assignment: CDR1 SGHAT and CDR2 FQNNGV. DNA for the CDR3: TGTGCCAGCAGCTTGGACAGGGGGCGCGGGGCCAAAAACATTCAGTACTTC. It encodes CASSLDRGRGAKNIQYF. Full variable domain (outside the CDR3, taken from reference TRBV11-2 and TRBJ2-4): EAGVAQSPRYKIIEKRQSVAFWCNPISGHATLYWYQQILGQGPKLLIQFQNNGVVDDSQLPKDRFSAERLKGVDSTLKIQPAKLEDSAVYLCASSLDRGRGAKNIQYFGAGTRLSVL.

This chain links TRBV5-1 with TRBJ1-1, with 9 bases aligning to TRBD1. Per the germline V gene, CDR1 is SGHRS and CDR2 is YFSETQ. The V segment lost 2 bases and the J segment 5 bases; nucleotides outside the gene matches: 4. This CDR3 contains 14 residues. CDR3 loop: CASSLIGQGTEAFF. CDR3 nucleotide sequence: TGCGCCAGCAGCTTAATCGGACAGGGGACTGAAGCTTTCTTT.

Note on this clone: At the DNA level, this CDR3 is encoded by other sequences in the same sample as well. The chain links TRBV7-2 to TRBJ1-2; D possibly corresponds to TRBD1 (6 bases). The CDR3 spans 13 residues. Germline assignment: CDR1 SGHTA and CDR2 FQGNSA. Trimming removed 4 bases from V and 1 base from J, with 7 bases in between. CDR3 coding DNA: TGTGCCAGCAGCTCGGACAGTAACTATGGCTACACCTTC. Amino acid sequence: CASSSDSNYGYTF.

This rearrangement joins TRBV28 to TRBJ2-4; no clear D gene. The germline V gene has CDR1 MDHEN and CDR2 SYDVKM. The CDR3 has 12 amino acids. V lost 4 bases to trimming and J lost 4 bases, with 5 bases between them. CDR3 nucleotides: TGTGCCAGCAGTTGGACGAAAAACATTCAGTACTTC. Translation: CASSWTKNIQYF.

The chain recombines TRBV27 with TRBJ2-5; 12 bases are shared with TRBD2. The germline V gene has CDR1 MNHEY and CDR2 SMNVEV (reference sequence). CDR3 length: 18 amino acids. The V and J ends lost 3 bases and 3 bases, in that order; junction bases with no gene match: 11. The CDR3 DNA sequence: TGTGCCAGCAGTTTGAGGGCTAGCGGGAGGGCCCAAAAAGAGACCCAGTACTTC. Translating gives CASSLRASGRAQKETQYF.

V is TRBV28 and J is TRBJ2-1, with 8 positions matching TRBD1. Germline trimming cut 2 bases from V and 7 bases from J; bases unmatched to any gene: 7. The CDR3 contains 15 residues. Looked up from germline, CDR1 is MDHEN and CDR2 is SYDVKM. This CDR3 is CASSLQGTGGNEQFF. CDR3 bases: TGTGCCAGCAGTTTACAAGGTACAGGGGGGAATGAGCAGTTCTTC.

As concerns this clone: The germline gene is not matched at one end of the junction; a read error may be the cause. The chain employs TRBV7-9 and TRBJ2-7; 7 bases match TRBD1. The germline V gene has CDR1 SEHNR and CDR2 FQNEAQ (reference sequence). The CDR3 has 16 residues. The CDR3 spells CASSLVDRDSSYEQYF. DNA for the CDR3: TGTGCCAGCAGTTTAGTGGACCGGGACAGCTCCTACGAGCAGTACTTC.

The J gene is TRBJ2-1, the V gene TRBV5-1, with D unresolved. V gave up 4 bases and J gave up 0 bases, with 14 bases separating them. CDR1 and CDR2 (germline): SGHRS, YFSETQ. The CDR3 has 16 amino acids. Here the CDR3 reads CASSPRPASSYNEQFF. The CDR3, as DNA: TGCGCCAGCAGCCCTCGACCCGCTAGCTCCTACAATGAGCAGTTCTTC.

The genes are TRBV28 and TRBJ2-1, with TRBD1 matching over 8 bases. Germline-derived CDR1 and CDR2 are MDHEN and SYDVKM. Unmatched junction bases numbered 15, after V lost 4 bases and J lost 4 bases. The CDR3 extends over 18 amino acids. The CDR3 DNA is TGTGCCAGCAGTTCCCCCGCCCTCCGGACAGGGCCTTACAATGAGCAGTTCTTC. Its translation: CASSSPALRTGPYNEQFF. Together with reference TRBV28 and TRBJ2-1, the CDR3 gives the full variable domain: DVKVTQSSRYLVKRTGEKVFLECVQDMDHENMFWYRQDPGLGLRLIYFSYDVKMKEKGDIPEGYSVSREKKERFSLILESASTNQTSMYLCASSSPALRTGPYNEQFFGPGTRLTVL.

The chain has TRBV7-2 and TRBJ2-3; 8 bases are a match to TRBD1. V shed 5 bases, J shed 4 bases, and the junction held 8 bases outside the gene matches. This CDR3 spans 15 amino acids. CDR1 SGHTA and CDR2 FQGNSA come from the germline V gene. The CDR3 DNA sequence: TGTGCCAGCAGCCAAGCACAGGGGGTAGCAGATACGCAGTATTTT. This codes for CASSQAQGVADTQYF.

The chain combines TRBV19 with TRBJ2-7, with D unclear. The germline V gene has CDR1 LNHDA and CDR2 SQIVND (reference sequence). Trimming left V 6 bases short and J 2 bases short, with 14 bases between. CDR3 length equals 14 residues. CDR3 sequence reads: CASSPAGKTYEQYF. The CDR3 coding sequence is TGTGCCAGTAGCCCAGCTGGGAAAACCTACGAGCAGTACTTC. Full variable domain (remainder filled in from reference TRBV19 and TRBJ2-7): DGGITQSPKYLFRKEGQNVTLSCEQNLNHDAMYWYRQDPGQGLRLIYYSQIVNDFQKGDIAEGYSVSREKKESFPLTVTSAQKNPTAFYLCASSPAGKTYEQYFGPGTRLTVT.

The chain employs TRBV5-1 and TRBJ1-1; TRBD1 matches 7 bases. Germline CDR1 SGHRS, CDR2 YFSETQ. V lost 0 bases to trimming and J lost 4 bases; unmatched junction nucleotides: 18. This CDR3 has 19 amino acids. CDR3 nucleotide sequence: TGCGCCAGCAGCTTGGCCGAATCGAGGTTAGACAGGGAGGGCACTGAAGCTTTCTTT. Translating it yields CASSLAESRLDREGTEAFF.

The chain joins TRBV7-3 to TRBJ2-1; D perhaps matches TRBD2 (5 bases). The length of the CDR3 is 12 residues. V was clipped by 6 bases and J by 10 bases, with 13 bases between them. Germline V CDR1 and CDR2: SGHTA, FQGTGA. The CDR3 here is CASSLAGREQFF. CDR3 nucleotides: TGTGCCAGCAGTCTAGCTGGGAGAGAGCAGTTCTTC.

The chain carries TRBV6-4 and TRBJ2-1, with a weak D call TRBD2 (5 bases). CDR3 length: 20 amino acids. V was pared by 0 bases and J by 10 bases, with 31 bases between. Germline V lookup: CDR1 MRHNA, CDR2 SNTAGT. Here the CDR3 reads CASSDSFKLGAGPSGREQFF. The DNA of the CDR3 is TGTGCCAGCAGTGACTCGTTTAAATTAGGTGCGGGCCCTAGTGGGCGGGAGCAGTTCTTC.

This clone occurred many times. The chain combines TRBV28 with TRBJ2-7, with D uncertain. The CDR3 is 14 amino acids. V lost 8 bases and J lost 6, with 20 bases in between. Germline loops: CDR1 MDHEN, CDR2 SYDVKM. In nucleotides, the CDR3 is TGTGCCAGCGGCTCACCCATAAACCGACTCGAGCAGTACTTC. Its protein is CASGSPINRLEQYF.

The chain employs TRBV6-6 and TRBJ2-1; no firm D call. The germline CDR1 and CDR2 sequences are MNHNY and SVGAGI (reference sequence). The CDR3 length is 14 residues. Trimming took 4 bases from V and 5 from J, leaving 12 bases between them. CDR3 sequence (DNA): TGTGCCAGCAGTTTCAAGGGCCTGAACAATGAGCAGTTCTTC. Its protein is CASSFKGLNNEQFF.